This is a list of T cell receptor beta chains from one sample in a study of blood T cell repertoires in COVID-19. Using immunoSEQ multiplex PCR, the repertoire was profiled, and TCRdb retains in-frame clones only, with some absent. The sample has 250,000 to 350,000 clones, approximately 88% seen once; the top ten hold approximately 9%. Sequenced material: PBMCs or T cells enriched from blood (not recorded which). All receptors derive from a woman younger than 35 who had recovered from COVID-19. The CDR3 runs from the conserved cysteine through the conserved F or W. A D gene is named only where the DNA matches it firmly. Not every row has a clone size; where given, it reads once, few, many or a size class.

V gene	clone size	D gene	J gene	CDR3 protein	CDR3 DNA
TRBV7-8	once	-	TRBJ2-3	CASSFTEDTQYF	TGTGCCAGCAGCTTCACAGAGGATACGCAGTATTTT
TRBV5-5	-	TRBD1	TRBJ2-7	CASSLPSPGQFSYEQYF	TGTGCCAGCAGCTTGCCTAGCCCGGGACAGTTCTCCTACGAGCAGTACTTC
TRBV6-5	-	-	TRBJ1-2	CASSYRGGRASGYTF	TGTGCCAGCAGTTATCGGGGGGGCAGGGCCTCTGGCTACACCTTC
TRBV7-2	-	-	TRBJ1-1	CASSLLGVRSNTEAFF	TGTGCCAGCAGCTTATTAGGGGTTCGCAGTAACACTGAAGCTTTCTTT
TRBV24-1	-	-	TRBJ2-5	CATSDSAHRDGQTQYF	TGTGCCACCAGTGATTCGGCCCACAGGGACGGACAGACCCAGTACTTC
TRBV7-9	few	TRBD1	TRBJ1-5	CASSFDRGNQPQHF	TGTGCCAGCAGCTTCGACAGGGGCAATCAGCCCCAGCATTTT
TRBV4-2	-	-	TRBJ1-3	CASSQDGGGENTIYF	TGTGCCAGCAGCCAAGATGGAGGGGGGGAGAACACCATATATTTT
TRBV2	-	TRBD1	TRBJ2-5	CASNGRGLGETQYF	TGTGCCAGCAATGGCAGGGGGCTTGGGGAGACCCAGTACTTC
TRBV9	-	TRBD2	TRBJ2-1	CASSVVGSGAYNEQFF	TGTGCCAGCAGCGTAGTTGGTAGCGGGGCTTACAATGAGCAGTTCTTC
TRBV11-2	-	TRBD1	TRBJ1-6	CASSPQWGRGQDSPLHF	TGTGCCAGCAGCCCTCAATGGGGCAGGGGGCAAGATTCACCCCTCCACTTT
TRBV9	-	TRBD2	TRBJ2-3	CASSVGELAGGRVDTQYF	TGTGCCAGCAGCGTAGGAGAACTAGCGGGGGGGCGGGTAGATACGCAGTATTTT
TRBV4-3	once	-	TRBJ1-1	CASSQDVRFNTEAFF	TGCGCCAGCAGCCAAGATGTTCGGTTTAACACTGAAGCTTTCTTT
TRBV27	-	-	TRBJ1-1	CASIPQSVPLEAFF	TGTGCCAGCATTCCCCAGTCAGTGCCTCTTGAAGCTTTCTTT
TRBV28	-	TRBD2	TRBJ2-7	CASSLATSDSYEQYF	TGTGCCAGCAGTTTAGCGACTAGCGACTCCTACGAGCAGTACTTC
TRBV27	-	TRBD1	TRBJ1-2	CARPSDRPFYGYTF	TGTGCCCGACCCTCGGACAGGCCTTTCTATGGCTACACCTTC
TRBV28	-	-	TRBJ2-7	CASSPPGGIHEQYF	TGTGCCAGCAGTCCCCCAGGGGGGATCCACGAGCAGTACTTC
TRBV5-8	-	-	TRBJ2-1	CASSSGLLYNEQFF	TGTGCCAGCAGCTCTGGACTTTTATACAATGAGCAGTTCTTC
TRBV5-6	few	TRBD1	TRBJ2-2	CASRKREQGVAGELFF	TGTGCCAGCAGAAAAAGGGAGCAGGGGGTGGCCGGGGAGCTGTTTTTT
TRBV6-5	-	TRBD1	TRBJ2-7	CASHGTGIYEQYF	TGTGCCTCCCACGGGACAGGGATCTACGAGCAGTACTTC
TRBV7-3	once	TRBD2	TRBJ2-1	CASSPGRGSGSSYNEQFF	TGTGCCAGCAGCCCCGGAAGAGGTAGCGGGTCCTCCTACAATGAGCAGTTCTTC
TRBV20-1	-	TRBD2	TRBJ2-3	CSASSPGGYTDTQYF	TGCAGTGCTAGTAGTCCGGGGGGGTACACAGATACGCAGTATTTT
TRBV4-2	-	TRBD1	TRBJ1-2	CASSQAHRGDGGYTF	TGTGCCAGCAGCCAAGCACACAGGGGGGACGGCGGCTACACCTTC
TRBV29-1	-	-	TRBJ2-4	CSVQGILAKNIQYF	TGCAGCGTCCAGGGTATCCTAGCCAAAAACATTCAGTACTTC
TRBV2	-	-	TRBJ1-4	CASSGQGATNEKLFF	TGTGCCAGCAGTGGCCAGGGTGCAACTAATGAAAAACTGTTTTTT
TRBV4-2	-	TRBD1	TRBJ1-1	CASSLEYLGQGATEAFF	TGTGCCAGCAGCCTCGAATACCTCGGACAGGGGGCCACTGAAGCTTTCTTT
TRBV7-2	-	TRBD1	TRBJ2-1	CASSLNGQGASEQFF	TGTGCCAGCAGCCTAAACGGACAGGGGGCAAGTGAGCAGTTCTTC
TRBV16	-	-	TRBJ1-3	CASSRRINRTGNTIYF	TGTGCCAGCAGCCGTCGGATTAACAGGACTGGAAACACCATATATTTT
TRBV12-3/TRBV12-4	-	TRBD1	TRBJ1-2	CASTLRQGGGYTF	TGTGCCAGCACCCTGAGACAGGGAGGTGGCTACACCTTC
TRBV27	-	TRBD2	TRBJ2-1	CASSFRRESEEQFF	TGTGCCAGCAGTTTCCGGCGGGAGTCGGAGGAGCAGTTCTTC
TRBV18	-	TRBD2	TRBJ2-1	CASSPTSGGRDEQFF	TGTGCCAGCTCACCGACTAGCGGGGGGAGAGATGAGCAGTTCTTC
TRBV12-3/TRBV12-4	-	-	TRBJ2-7	CASSGVQGSEQYF	TGTGCCAGCAGTGGAGTTCAGGGAAGCGAGCAGTACTTC
TRBV11-1	-	-	TRBJ2-2	CASTPIPTGELFF	TGTGCCAGCACCCCCATCCCCACCGGGGAGCTGTTTTTT
TRBV7-2	once	TRBD1	TRBJ1-1	CASSLGGTGEAFF	TGTGCCAGCAGCTTAGGGGGGACAGGTGAAGCTTTCTTT
TRBV3-1/TRBV3-2	-	-	TRBJ1-2	CASSQLSNYGYTF	TGTGCCAGCAGCCAACTTAGTAACTATGGCTACACCTTC
TRBV4-3	-	-	TRBJ2-1	CASSQRTHHNEQFF	TGCGCCAGCAGCCAAAGGACTCATCACAATGAGCAGTTCTTC
TRBV4-3	-	-	TRBJ1-1	CASSQTVQGLLNTEAFF	TGCGCCAGCAGCCAAACTGTACAGGGATTGTTGAACACTGAAGCTTTCTTT
TRBV7-9	-	-	TRBJ1-2	CASSLGPGTYGYTF	TGTGCCAGCAGCTTAGGGCCAGGTACATATGGCTACACCTTC
TRBV5-6	-	TRBD2	TRBJ2-1	CASSLVAGVHNEQFF	TGTGCCAGCAGCTTGGTAGCGGGAGTTCACAATGAGCAGTTCTTC
TRBV18	-	-	TRBJ2-7	CASSPRTPWFDLYEQYF	TGTGCCAGCTCACCACGGACACCCTGGTTTGACTTATACGAGCAGTACTTC
TRBV7-2	-	TRBD2	TRBJ2-3	CASSPTQISGSGDTQYF	TGTGCCAGCAGCCCAACCCAAATTAGCGGGAGCGGAGATACGCAGTATTTT
TRBV7-2	-	-	TRBJ1-5	CASSLRRGADQPQHF	TGTGCCAGCAGCCTCCGCCGGGGGGCGGATCAGCCCCAGCATTTT
TRBV6-5	-	TRBD2	TRBJ2-1	CASSYGLAGGYEQFF	TGTGCCAGCAGTTACGGGTTAGCGGGAGGGTATGAGCAGTTCTTC
TRBV6-5	-	TRBD2	TRBJ2-1	CASSYSRTSGRNEQFF	TGTGCCAGCAGTTACTCGCGGACTAGCGGGAGGAATGAGCAGTTCTTC
TRBV15	few	TRBD1	TRBJ1-2	CATSRTILDREEYGYTF	TGTGCCACCAGCAGAACTATTCTTGACAGGGAGGAATATGGCTACACCTTC
TRBV12-3/TRBV12-4	once	TRBD1	TRBJ1-1	CASSQGQTEAFF	TGTGCCAGCAGTCAGGGACAGACTGAAGCTTTCTTT
TRBV29-1	-	-	TRBJ1-1	CSVEWGWGAEAFF	TGCAGCGTTGAATGGGGTTGGGGCGCTGAAGCTTTCTTT
TRBV10-3	-	TRBD1	TRBJ1-2	CAITGQGYGYTF	TGTGCCATCACCGGACAGGGCTATGGCTACACCTTC
TRBV2	-	-	TRBJ2-2	CASDRGSGELFF	TGTGCCAGCGATCGCGGGTCCGGGGAGCTGTTTTTT